This T cell receptor (beta chain) was identified during a study of T cell repertoires in cytomegalovirus infection. Study as a whole: CMV epitopes used comprised recently identified HLA-C-restricted ones and well-studied HLA-B-restricted ones. Carrying CMV and the relevant HLA type showed in public TCR beta signatures. Study-wide results and caveats: There were HLA-C-restricted CMV-specific TCR beta clonotypes dominating the ex vivo response.

Note on this clonotype: As yet, its antigen is unknown.

TCRdb analysed the reads with MiXCR anew, one entry per CDR3 protein. This table holds about 770,000 distinct CDR3 sequences, 25% to 30% found once. Trimming shortened V by 4 bases and J by 2 bases, and 8 bases separated the two germline ends. Germline V gene data show CDR1 as LGHNT and CDR2 as FRNRAP. The CDR3 has 13 amino acids. This TCR was sampled from a human donor in good health (CMV status not recorded). Some clones in this sample may be carry-over from other donors' samples. Sequenced material: cultured CD8+ T cells from PBMCs, taken from culture after CMV antigen stimulation. The chain joins TRBV12-5 to TRBJ1-2; D remains unclear. CDR3 sequence (DNA): TGTGCTAGTGGTTGGCCGCTAAACTATGGCTACACCTTC. Translation: CASGWPLNYGYTF.